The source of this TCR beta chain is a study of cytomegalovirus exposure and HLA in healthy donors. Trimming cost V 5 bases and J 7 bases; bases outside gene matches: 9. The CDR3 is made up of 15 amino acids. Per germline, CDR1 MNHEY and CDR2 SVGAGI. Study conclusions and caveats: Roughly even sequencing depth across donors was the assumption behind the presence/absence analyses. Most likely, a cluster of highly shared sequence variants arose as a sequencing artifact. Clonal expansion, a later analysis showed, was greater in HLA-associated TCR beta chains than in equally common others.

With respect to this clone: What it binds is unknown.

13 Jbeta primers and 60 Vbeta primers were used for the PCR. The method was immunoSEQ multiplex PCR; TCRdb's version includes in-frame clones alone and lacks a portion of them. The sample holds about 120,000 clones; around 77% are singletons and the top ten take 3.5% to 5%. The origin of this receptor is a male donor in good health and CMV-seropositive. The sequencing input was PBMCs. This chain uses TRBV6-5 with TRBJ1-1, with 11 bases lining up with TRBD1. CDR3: CASSLSGTGGFEAFF. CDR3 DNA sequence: TGTGCCAGCAGTCTCTCCGGGACAGGGGGATTTGAAGCTTTCTTT.